This TCR beta chain was identified during a study of T cells in Graves' hyperthyroidism and ophthalmopathy. PBMCs were sourced from more than 9 ml fresh peripheral blood. RNA transcripts yielded amplified TCR beta CDR3 regions. TCR CDR3 underwent first-round RT-PCR with the HTBI primer set. TCRdb re-called the multiplex PCR reads with MiXCR, one entry per CDR3 protein. This table has under 450,000 distinct CDR3 sequences, about a sixth appearing once. The CDR3 is made up of 14 amino acids. CDR1 is ENHRY and CDR2 is SYGVKD in the germline V gene. With V trimmed by 4 bases and J by 6 bases, 6 bases remained unmatched. This clonotype was counted many times.

The source is a woman between 18 and 29 years old with Graves' hyperthyroidism. The sequenced sample consisted of blood. The chain uses TRBV10-3 and TRBJ1-1; 9 bases map to TRBD1. In nucleotides, the CDR3 is TGTGCCATCAGTGGTAGCAGGACAGGGGCTGAAGCTTTCTTT. Translation gives CAISGSRTGAEAFF.